This passage covers 18 T cell receptor beta chains from one sample sequenced in a study of blood T cell repertoires in COVID-19. Profiling relied on immunoSEQ multiplex PCR, and the TCRdb table lists in-frame clones only, not all of them. The table records some 230,000 clones, more than 65% of them present only once. The specimen was peripheral blood. The origin of the receptors is a woman in her fifties or sixties with acute or convalescent COVID-19.

This chain connects TRBV25-1 to TRBJ1-2; no clear D gene. Germline assignment: CDR1 MGHDK and CDR2 SYGVNS. V was clipped by 4 bases and J by 4 bases, with 10 bases between them. The length of the CDR3 is 13 residues. This CDR3 reads CASSGHEGYGYTF. DNA for the CDR3: TGTGCCAGCAGTGGCCATGAGGGCTATGGCTACACCTTC.

The V gene is TRBV4-3, the J gene TRBJ1-1; 7 nucleotides line up with TRBD1. The CDR3 sequence is 14 residues long. The V segment lost 3 bases and the J segment 6 bases; nucleotides outside the gene matches: 7. Germline loops: CDR1 LGHNA, CDR2 YSLEER. DNA for the CDR3: TGCGCCAGCAGCCAGGAGACAGGGAGGCCTGAAGCTTTCTTT. Its translation is CASSQETGRPEAFF.

The chain couples TRBV11-2 to TRBJ1-2; D unclear. The CDR3 consists of 13 residues. Per germline, CDR1 SGHAT and CDR2 FQNNGV. With 5 bases removed from V and 4 bases from J, the gap between germline ends came to 11 bases. The DNA for the CDR3 is TGTGCCAGCAGCCAAGCGGGGAGCTATGGCTACACCTTC. Translated: CASSQAGSYGYTF.

The chain links TRBV10-2 to TRBJ2-7, with D possibly being TRBD2 (5 bases). The V end was cut by 6 bases, the J end by 2 bases, with 14 bases between. This CDR3 is 14 amino acids long. Germline-derived CDR1 and CDR2 are WSHSY and SAAADI. CDR3 in amino acids: CASRNTSTPYEQYF. CDR3 sequence (DNA): TGCGCCAGCAGAAACACTAGTACCCCCTACGAGCAGTACTTC.

The J gene is TRBJ2-3, the V gene TRBV7-9, with D possibly being TRBD1 (6 bases). V lost 5 bases to trimming and J lost 7 bases, with 28 bases between them. The CDR3 length is 18 residues. CDR1 is SEHNR, CDR2 FQNEAQ, per germline (reference sequence). CDR3 amino acids: CASSQTLGLDRPQNTQYF. The CDR3 bases are TGTGCCAGCAGCCAGACGCTGGGTTTGGACAGACCCCAGAATACGCAGTATTTT.

The genes are TRBV5-1 and TRBJ2-7, with 9 bases lining up with TRBD2. Trimming removed 0 bases from V and 1 base from J; junction bases left unmatched: 5. This CDR3 is 16 amino acids long. Per the germline V gene, CDR1 is SGHRS and CDR2 is YFSETQ. CDR3 amino acids: CASSLVLAGPSYEQYF. As DNA, the CDR3 is TGCGCCAGCAGCTTGGTTCTAGCGGGGCCATCCTACGAGCAGTACTTC.

The chain recombines TRBV9 with TRBJ2-6, with D hard to call. Germline CDR1 is SGDLS and CDR2 is YYNGEE. V was clipped by 3 bases and J by 2 bases, with 9 bases between them. This CDR3 comprises 15 residues. CDR3 protein: CASSGHATGANVLTF. The CDR3 nucleotides are TGTGCCAGCAGCGGACATGCAACTGGGGCCAACGTCCTGACTTTC.

In this sample, this clone turned up once. The chain couples TRBV7-9 to TRBJ2-5; D remains unclear. Between the trimmed V and J ends, which lost 5 bases and 2 bases, there was a span of 9 bases. This CDR3 is 13 amino acids long. Germline CDR1 and CDR2: SEHNR and FQNEAQ (reference sequence). The CDR3 sequence is CASSPSAQETQYF. CDR3 bases: TGTGCCAGCAGCCCAAGCGCACAAGAGACCCAGTACTTC.

This clone has only one observation. The CDR3: CASSQVTTLRVDTQYF. The CDR3 nucleotides are TGCGCCAGCAGCCAAGTGACGACTCTCAGGGTGGATACGCAGTATTTT. This chain joins TRBV4-1 and TRBJ2-3; possibly TRBD1 for D (5 bases). V lost 1 base to trimming and J lost 6 bases, with 17 bases between them. Germline values: CDR1 MGHRA, CDR2 YSYEKL. The CDR3 loop spans 16 amino acids.

This chain joins TRBV6-2 or TRBV6-3 and TRBJ1-5; possible D gene TRBD1, 5 bases. Trimming cost V 3 bases and J 4 bases, with 16 bases left between them. This CDR3 has 16 amino acids. The germline CDR1 and CDR2 sequences are MNHEY and SVGEGT. CDR3 sequence (DNA): TGTGCCAGCAGTTATTCCGCGGGACGGGGAAATCAGCCCCAGCATTTT. This codes for CASSYSAGRGNQPQHF.

The chain joins TRBV5-4 to TRBJ1-6; 9 nucleotides align to TRBD1. CDR1 and CDR2 (germline): SGHNT, YYREEE (reference sequence). CDR3 length: 14 residues. Losses at the gene ends were 4 bases for V and 9 bases for J; bases not matched to a gene: 5. The CDR3 is CASSDRTGVSPLHF. As DNA, the CDR3 is TGTGCCAGCAGCGACCGGACAGGGGTTTCACCCCTCCACTTT.

This clone was detected once. The V gene is TRBV2, the J gene TRBJ2-7; D is possibly TRBD1 (6 bases). Per germline, CDR1 SNHLY and CDR2 FYNNEI. This CDR3 contains 15 residues. V gave up 4 bases and J gave up 7 bases, with 20 bases separating them. CDR3 in DNA: TGTGCCAGCAGTGCTCAGGGGAACATTAAAGTAGAGCAGTACTTC. The encoded protein is CASSAQGNIKVEQYF. The whole variable domain, remainder taken from reference TRBV2 and TRBJ2-7, is EPEVTQTPSHQVTQMGQEVILRCVPISNHLYFYWYRQILGQKVEFLVSFYNNEISEKSEIFDDQFSVERPDGSNFTLKIRSTKLEDSAMYFCASSAQGNIKVEQYFGPGTRLTVT.

This clone was seen a few times. The chain uses TRBV19 and TRBJ1-3; D might be TRBD1 (6 bases). Trimming cost V 2 bases and J 2 bases, with 10 bases left between them. Germline V gene sequence: CDR1 LNHDA, CDR2 SQIVND (reference sequence). There are 15 residues in the CDR3. The CDR3, as DNA: TGTGCCAGTAGTATAACGGACAGTACTGGAAACACCATATATTTT. Translating gives CASSITDSTGNTIYF.

This clone has at least ten counts. The chain has TRBV6-5 and TRBJ1-2; tentative D call: TRBD1 (6 bases). From germline, CDR1 is MNHEY and CDR2 SVGAGI. V dropped 5 bases and J dropped 0 bases, with 13 bases sitting between them. This CDR3 is 15 amino acids long. CDR3 region: CASSTQQGPNYGYTF. CDR3 nucleotide sequence: TGTGCCAGCAGTACTCAACAGGGACCTAACTATGGCTACACCTTC.

This chain uses TRBV2 with TRBJ2-3; a possible D gene is TRBD2 (5 bases). Per the germline V gene, CDR1 is SNHLY and CDR2 is FYNNEI. V lost 2 bases and J 2 bases, leaving 11 bases between the germline ends. The CDR3 sequence is 15 residues long. CDR3 DNA: TGTGCCAGCAGTGAAACCGGGATCTCCACAGATACGCAGTATTTT. As protein: CASSETGISTDTQYF.

This chain connects TRBV7-9 to TRBJ1-6; 9 bases align to TRBD1. V shed 4 bases and J 9 bases; nucleotides not matched to a gene: 4. This CDR3 is built from 14 residues. The germline gives CDR1 SEHNR, CDR2 FQNEAQ (reference sequence). CDR3 region: CASSSGQGGSPLHF. The CDR3 coding sequence is TGTGCCAGCAGCTCGGGACAGGGCGGTTCACCCCTCCACTTT.

The chain employs TRBV4-3 and TRBJ1-1, with D uncertain. Germline loops: CDR1 LGHNA, CDR2 YSLEER. The V end lost 1 base, the J end lost 0 bases, and 6 bases lay between the germline ends. There are 14 residues in the CDR3. CDR3 protein: CASSQGLVNTEAFF. The DNA for the CDR3 is TGCGCCAGCAGCCAAGGGTTAGTGAACACTGAAGCTTTCTTT.

The genes are TRBV4-3 and TRBJ2-2; 7 positions agree with TRBD2. The length of the CDR3 is 14 residues. V gave up 4 bases and J gave up 4 bases; unmatched junction bases: 3. In germline, CDR1 is LGHNA, CDR2 YSLEER. CDR3 in amino acids: CASSPRGTTGELFF. The CDR3 bases are TGCGCCAGCAGCCCGCGGGGGACCACCGGGGAGCTGTTTTTT.